Listed below are T cell receptor beta chains from one sample, sequenced in a study of blood T cell repertoires in COVID-19. The method was immunoSEQ multiplex PCR; TCRdb's version includes in-frame clones alone and lacks a portion of them. The sample has 150,000 to 200,000 clones, 87% seen once. Sequenced material: peripheral blood. The receptors derive from a woman aged 70-85 years with COVID-19, enrolled during active disease. Each CDR3 is given with its conserved first and last residue. The D gene is left open where the match is weak. Clone size is given for some rows only: seen once, a few or many times, or a class if the clone is expanded.

j_call | clone_size | d_call | cdr3_length | v_call | cdr3_nt | cdr3_aa
TRBJ1-5 | . | . | 14 | TRBV7-2 | TGTGCCAGCAGCTTAGGAACACAAAATCAGCCCCAGCATTTT | CASSLGTQNQPQHF
TRBJ1-4 | . | . | 13 | TRBV12-3/TRBV12-4 | TGTGCCAGCAGTTTGGGGGGGATTGAAAAACTGTTTTTT | CASSLGGIEKLFF
TRBJ2-1 | . | TRBD2 | 17 | TRBV28 | TGTGCCAGCAGTTCCCCCCCGGCGGGAGGAAACTACAATGAGCAGTTCTTC | CASSSPPAGGNYNEQFF
TRBJ1-5 | . | TRBD1 | 14 | TRBV5-1 | TGCGCCAGCAGCTGGGACAGTCCAAATCAGCCCCAGCATTTT | CASSWDSPNQPQHF
TRBJ2-1 | . | TRBD2 | 14 | TRBV10-3 | TGTGCCATCAGCGAGGGGCCTAGCGGCAATGAGCAGTTCTTC | CAISEGPSGNEQFF
TRBJ2-7 | few | . | 12 | TRBV28 | TGTGCCAGCAGTTTACCCTTTATAGAGCAGTACTTC | CASSLPFIEQYF
TRBJ2-2 | . | TRBD1 | 15 | TRBV27 | TGTGCCAGTAACTCCGGGACAGGGTTCGTCGGGGAGCTGTTTTTT | CASNSGTGFVGELFF
TRBJ2-7 | . | TRBD2 | 16 | TRBV6-5 | TGTGCCAGCAGTTCCTGGAGCGGGAGGAGGCCCTACGAGCAGTACTTC | CASSSWSGRRPYEQYF
TRBJ2-5 | . | . | 15 | TRBV7-7 | TGTGCTAGCAGCCACGAAACAGGGTTGGGGGAGACCCAGTACTTC | CASSHETGLGETQYF
TRBJ1-3 | . | TRBD1 | 16 | TRBV28 | TGTGCCAGCAGTCGGACAGGGCAGAACCCTGGAAACACCATATATTTT | CASSRTGQNPGNTIYF
TRBJ1-4 | . | TRBD1 | 14 | TRBV29-1 | TGCAGCACCATCGCAGGGGGCTCTAATGAAAAACTGTTTTTT | CSTIAGGSNEKLFF
TRBJ2-3 | . | . | 12 | TRBV5-1 | TGCGCCAGCAGCTTGGGAACAAATACGCAGTATTTT | CASSLGTNTQYF
TRBJ1-1 | . | TRBD1 | 15 | TRBV7-2 | TGTGCCAGCAGCTTAGGAGGGACAGGGTTTACTGAAGCTTTCTTT | CASSLGGTGFTEAFF
TRBJ1-4 | . | . | 14 | TRBV10-3 | TGTGCCATCAGTGAAGGAGGCGGGGTTGAAAAACTGTTTTTT | CAISEGGGVEKLFF
TRBJ1-5 | . | TRBD1 | 13 | TRBV12-3/TRBV12-4 | TGTGCCAGCAGTCCGGACAGGGATGACCCCCAGCATTTT | CASSPDRDDPQHF
TRBJ1-4 | few | . | 15 | TRBV3-1/TRBV3-2 | TGTGCCAGCAGCCCTGACACCACAACTAATGAAAAACTGTTTTTT | CASSPDTTTNEKLFF
TRBJ2-7 | . | TRBD2 | 14 | TRBV3-1/TRBV3-2 | TGTGCCAGCAGTTCCGGACTAGCGGCCTACGAGCAGTACTTC | CASSSGLAAYEQYF
TRBJ1-2 | . | TRBD1 | 14 | TRBV6-5 | TGTGCCAGCAAAACAAATCGGCAGGGGGTCGGCTACACCTTC | CASKTNRQGVGYTF
TRBJ2-7 | once | TRBD2 | 16 | TRBV27 | TGTGCCAGCAGTTTATCGAGGACTAGCGGGAGCTACGAGCAGTACTTC | CASSLSRTSGSYEQYF
TRBJ2-7 | . | . | 16 | TRBV28 | TGTGCCAGCAGTTTAAGTAGAGCGACGGGGATATCGGAGCAGTACTTC | CASSLSRATGISEQYF
TRBJ2-1 | . | TRBD2 | 14 | TRBV9 | TGTGCCAGCAGGAAAGCGGGAGGGCCCAATGAGCAGTTCTTC | CASRKAGGPNEQFF
TRBJ1-5 | . | . | 15 | TRBV27 | TGTGCCAGCAGCCTGACAAGATCTAGCAATCAGCCCCAGCATTTT | CASSLTRSSNQPQHF
TRBJ2-7 | . | TRBD1 | 12 | TRBV25-1 | TGTGCCAGCTACGCTCCGACAGGGGCGCAGTACTTC | CASYAPTGAQYF
TRBJ2-7 | . | TRBD1 | 14 | TRBV3-1/TRBV3-2 | TGTGCCAGCAGCCAAGGAGGAACAGGGGGTAAGCAGTACTTC | CASSQGGTGGKQYF
TRBJ2-3 | . | . | 13 | TRBV7-9 | TGTGCCAGCAGTCTCAGGGATTCAGATACGCAGTATTTT | CASSLRDSDTQYF
TRBJ1-4 | . | TRBD1 | 17 | TRBV25-1 | TGTGCCAGCAGTGGATCCGGGACAGGGGGTGGATATGAAAAACTGTTTTTT | CASSGSGTGGGYEKLFF
TRBJ1-3 | . | . | 15 | TRBV6-5 | TGTGCCAGCAGATATGGGACACAGGATGGAAACACCATATATTTT | CASRYGTQDGNTIYF
TRBJ2-7 | once | . | 14 | TRBV4-1 | TGCGCCAGCAGCCAAGGGGCAGGGCTCTACGAGCAGTACTTC | CASSQGAGLYEQYF
TRBJ1-5 | few | . | 15 | TRBV6-5 | TGTGCCAGCAGTTATGCCCCGGGAGGCAATCAGCCCCAGCATTTT | CASSYAPGGNQPQHF
TRBJ2-2 | . | . | 15 | TRBV11-2 | TGTGCCAGCATAGAGTCTTTCGCGAACACCGGGGAGCTGTTTTTT | CASIESFANTGELFF
TRBJ1-4 | . | TRBD1 | 19 | TRBV6-2/TRBV6-3 | TGTGCCAGCAGTTATAGGTTCCTTGCAAGACAGGGGACTAATGAAAAACTGTTTTTT | CASSYRFLARQGTNEKLFF
TRBJ2-1 | . | TRBD2 | 16 | TRBV28 | TGTGCCAGCAGTTTAGGGGTAGCGGGGGCCTACAATGAGCAGTTCTTC | CASSLGVAGAYNEQFF